The 29 T cell receptor beta chains presented below share a single source sample, sequenced in a study of T cells in Graves' hyperthyroidism and ophthalmopathy. The investigators amplified TCR beta CDR3 regions from RNA transcripts. The HTBI primer set drove a first-round RT-PCR of the TCR CDR3. Via MiXCR, TCRdb re-called the multiplex PCR reads, giving one row per CDR3 protein. Of 540,000 or so distinct CDR3 sequences in the sample, about half were seen once. Sequencing was performed on peripheral blood or thyroid tissue (not recorded which). All receptors come from an adult woman with Graves' disease, either hyperthyroidism or ophthalmopathy (not recorded which).

Remarks on this clonotype: Germline and junction disagree at one end, which may indicate a read error. The chain is built from TRBV5-1 and TRBJ1-1; maybe TRBD1 (6 bases). This CDR3 has 13 amino acids. Germline-derived CDR1 and CDR2 are SGHRS and YFSETQ. The CDR3 loop is CASSRGQRDEAFF. For the CDR3, the DNA is TGCGCCAGCAGCAGAGGACAGAGAGATGAAGCTTTCTTC.

The J gene is TRBJ1-2, the V gene TRBV5-4; D is uncertain. Germline V gene data show CDR1 as SGHNT and CDR2 as YYREEE (reference sequence). The CDR3 covers 14 residues. Between the trimmed V and J ends, which lost 4 bases and 2 bases, there was a span of 12 bases. CDR3 region: CASSLQTRNYGYTF. DNA for the CDR3: TGTGCCAGCAGCCTGCAGACACGAAACTATGGCTACACCTTC. The variable domain in full, completed from reference TRBV5-4 and TRBJ1-2, reads ETGVTQSPTHLIKTRGQQVTLRCSSQSGHNTVSWYQQALGQGPQFIFQYYREEENGRGNFPPRFSGLQFPNYSSELNVNALELDDSALYLCASSLQTRNYGYTFGSGTRLTVV.

The V gene is TRBV5-6, the J gene TRBJ2-2; D is perhaps TRBD1 (6 bases). The CDR3 is 15 amino acids. From germline, CDR1 is SGHDT and CDR2 YYEEEE. V was shortened by 1 base and J by 5 bases, with 12 bases between the two germline ends. CDR3 DNA: TGTGCCAGCAGCTTGTTCCAGGGGTGGACCGGGGAGCTGTTTTTT. Amino acid sequence: CASSLFQGWTGELFF.

This clonotype was recorded at least ten times. The chain is built from TRBV4-1 and TRBJ1-2, with 8 bases that match TRBD1. The CDR3 has 14 residues. The germline V gene encodes CDR1 MGHRA and CDR2 YSYEKL. The J segment lost 4 bases and the V segment lost 5 bases, leaving 6 bases of the junction unmatched. Here the CDR3 DNA reads TGCGCCAGCAGCACACGACAGGGGCCCTATGGCTACACCTTC. Translating gives CASSTRQGPYGYTF.

This clonotype has more than one count but fewer than ten. The chain couples TRBV20-1 to TRBJ1-4; D gene ambiguous. CDR3 length: 16 amino acids. Germline V gene data show CDR1 as DFQATT and CDR2 as SNEGSKA (reference sequence). V was trimmed by 3 bases and J by 2 bases, leaving 16 bases between them. The CDR3 protein is CSASGEDSGTNEKLFF. The CDR3 DNA is TGCAGTGCTAGTGGGGAAGATTCGGGCACTAATGAAAAACTGTTTTTT.

This clonotype showed up many times. The chain links TRBV2 to TRBJ2-7; D might be TRBD1 (6 bases). V gave up 2 bases and J gave up 2 bases, with 13 bases separating them. Germline assignment: CDR1 SNHLY and CDR2 FYNNEI. The CDR3 contains 15 residues. The CDR3 spells CASSETWGPAYEQYF. The CDR3 DNA is TGTGCCAGCAGTGAAACCTGGGGGCCCGCCTACGAGCAGTACTTC.

The chain recombines TRBV15 with TRBJ2-7, with 9 bases matching TRBD1. The CDR3 is 16 amino acids. Trimming took 3 bases from V and 5 from J; bases not matched to a gene: 11. Germline loops: CDR1 LNHNV, CDR2 YYDKDF (reference sequence). The CDR3 loop reads CATSSHPGQGFDEQYF. The CDR3 DNA follows: TGTGCCACCAGCAGCCACCCGGGACAGGGCTTTGACGAGCAGTACTTC.

This clonotype has a handful of counts. The chain is built from TRBV18 and TRBJ1-2; D call uncertain. There are 15 residues in the CDR3. Germline CDR1 KGHSH, CDR2 LQKENI. V was trimmed by 0 bases and J by 3 bases, leaving 11 bases between them. The CDR3 reads CASSPPTGMHYGYTF. The CDR3 DNA reads as TGTGCCAGCTCACCACCTACTGGGATGCACTATGGCTACACCTTC. The full variable domain, rest sourced from reference TRBV18 and TRBJ1-2, is NAGVMQNPRHLVRRRGQEARLRCSPMKGHSHVYWYRQLPEEGLKFMVYLQKENIIDESGMPKERFSAEFPKEGPSILRIQQVVRGDSAAYFCASSPPTGMHYGYTFGSGTRLTVV.

This clonotype was observed many times. The genes are TRBV7-2 and TRBJ2-7; TRBD2 is a possible D gene (6 bases). Trimming stripped 8 bases from V and 3 bases from J, with 20 bases between. The CDR3 runs to 15 residues. CDR1 SGHTA and CDR2 FQGNSA come from the germline V gene. The DNA for the CDR3 is TGTGCCAGCGCCTGGGGAGAGGGCGGGAACTACGAGCAGTACTTC. This codes for CASAWGEGGNYEQYF.

The chain has TRBV15 and TRBJ1-6; the D is unclear. The CDR3 totals 14 residues. Germline V gives CDR1 LNHNV, CDR2 YYDKDF (reference sequence). Deletions cut 6 bases from V and 9 bases from J, with 15 bases between. The CDR3 nucleotides are TGTGCCACCAGAGTCAACTTGGACGGTTCACCCCTCCACTTT. It codes for CATRVNLDGSPLHF.

This chain joins TRBV20-1 and TRBJ2-5, with D possibly being TRBD2 (6 bases). Germline values: CDR1 DFQATT, CDR2 SNEGSKA (reference sequence). The CDR3 has 11 residues. V was shortened by 7 bases and J by 9 bases, with 15 bases between the two germline ends. The CDR3, as DNA: TGCAGTGTTCGGGGGAATCAGCCCCAGTACTTC. As protein: CSVRGNQPQYF.

The gene calls are TRBV6-5 and TRBJ2-3; 8 positions agree with TRBD2. Germline V gene lookup returns CDR1 MNHEY and CDR2 SVGAGI. Germline trimming cut 6 bases from V and 2 bases from J; bases unmatched to any gene: 7. The CDR3 is made up of 15 amino acids. The CDR3 reads CASRPLAGPTDTQYF. CDR3 in DNA: TGTGCCAGCAGGCCCTTAGCGGGACCCACAGATACGCAGTATTTT.

V is TRBV29-1 and J is TRBJ1-4, with 9 bases matching TRBD1. Trimming took 7 bases from V and 3 from J; bases not matched to a gene: 6. Germline CDR1 SQVTM, CDR2 ANQGSEA. This CDR3 is 14 amino acids long. CDR3 sequence reads: CSGQTGGSNEKLFF. The CDR3 DNA reads TGCAGCGGTCAAACAGGGGGCTCTAATGAAAAACTGTTTTTT.

The chain carries TRBV5-1 and TRBJ1-2; 11 positions match TRBD1. The germline V gene has CDR1 SGHRS and CDR2 YFSETQ. With V trimmed by 2 bases and J by 7 bases, 4 bases remained unmatched. The CDR3 is 14 amino acids. The chain's CDR3 is CASSFGQGAGGYTF. In DNA, the CDR3 is TGCGCCAGCAGCTTTGGACAGGGGGCTGGTGGCTACACCTTC.

The rearrangement joins TRBV5-1 to TRBJ1-1; 12 bases match TRBD1. Unmatched junction bases numbered 9, after V lost 1 base and J lost 5 bases. The CDR3 length is 17 residues. CDR1 and CDR2 (germline): SGHRS, YFSETQ. CDR3 sequence reads: CASSLLGTGGAGTEAFF. The CDR3, as DNA: TGCGCCAGCAGCTTGCTCGGGACAGGGGGCGCTGGGACTGAAGCTTTCTTT.

The V gene is TRBV12-3 or TRBV12-4, the J gene TRBJ1-2; no firm D call. This CDR3 is built from 14 residues. The V and J ends lost 6 bases and 6 bases respectively, with 17 bases between them. The CDR3 DNA reads as TGTGCCAGCAGAGGAACACGTTTATTCCATGGCTACACCTTC. Protein: CASRGTRLFHGYTF.

The sample holds many counts of this clonotype. The genes are TRBV4-2 and TRBJ2-5, with 8 bases identical to TRBD1. Germline V gene sequence: CDR1 LGHNA, CDR2 YNFKEQ. V dropped 3 bases and J dropped 1; count of bases not matched to a gene: 7. This CDR3 region has 16 residues. In nucleotides, the CDR3 is TGTGCCAGCAGCCAGGCCCCGGGACAGGCCCAAGAGACCCAGTACTTC. It codes for CASSQAPGQAQETQYF.

This rearrangement joins TRBV5-1 to TRBJ2-6; D is perhaps TRBD1 or TRBD2 (5 bases each). V was pared by 4 bases and J by 0 bases, with 14 bases between. This CDR3 has 17 residues. Germline V gene data show CDR1 as SGHRS and CDR2 as YFSETQ. The CDR3 spells CASSTGLASSGANVLTF. The CDR3 DNA sequence: TGCGCCAGCAGCACGGGGCTAGCTAGCTCTGGGGCCAACGTCCTGACTTTC.

This clonotype was seen repeatedly, ten times or more. This chain links TRBV24-1 with TRBJ2-5; 12 bases align to TRBD1. Germline CDR1 and CDR2: KGHDR and SFDVKD. The CDR3 loop spans 16 amino acids. V was clipped by 4 bases and J by 3 bases; unmatched bases: 5. The CDR3 DNA is TGTGCCACCAGTGAATCCGGGACAGGGGGCGAAGAGACCCAGTACTTC. Its protein product is CATSESGTGGEETQYF.

This clonotype was picked up a small number of times. This chain joins TRBV15 and TRBJ1-2; TRBD1 matches at 10 bases. This CDR3 contains 14 residues. Unmatched junction bases numbered 3, after V lost 0 bases and J lost 8 bases. Germline CDR1 and CDR2: LNHNV and YYDKDF (reference sequence). The CDR3 bases are TGTGCCACCAGCAGAGATAGGGACAGGGGAGGCTACACCTTC. Its protein is CATSRDRDRGGYTF.

This clonotype was seen ten or more times. This sequence joins TRBV20-1 and TRBJ2-7; no definite D call. The CDR3 runs 14 residues. Germline V gene data show CDR1 as DFQATT and CDR2 as SNEGSKA (reference sequence). CDR3: CRTLWGWSSYEQYF. For the CDR3, the DNA is TGCAGGACACTTTGGGGTTGGAGCTCCTACGAGCAGTACTTC.

The V call is TRBV12-3 or TRBV12-4, the J call TRBJ1-6, with D unclear. This CDR3 comprises 13 residues. The ends were cut back, 2 bases at V and 13 bases at J, with 12 bases in the middle. The CDR3 bases are TGTGCCAGCAGTTTATCTGGGATACGGCCCCTCCACTTT. Its translation: CASSLSGIRPLHF.

This clonotype was observed many times. J is TRBJ1-4 and V is TRBV20-1; no firm D call. The CDR3 sequence is 15 residues long. Between the trimmed V and J ends, which lost 3 bases and 2 bases, there was a span of 13 bases. Germline V gives CDR1 DFQATT, CDR2 SNEGSKA (reference sequence). This CDR3 is CSASFPTETNEKLFF. For the CDR3, the DNA is TGCAGTGCTAGTTTCCCGACGGAGACTAATGAAAAACTGTTTTTT.

This chain connects TRBV7-3 to TRBJ2-5; no definite D call. The germline V gene has CDR1 SGHTA and CDR2 FQGTGA. V was shortened by 2 bases and J by 5 bases, with 9 bases between the two germline ends. The CDR3 is made up of 13 amino acids. CDR3 in DNA: TGTGCCAGCAGCTTACCCCAAAAGGAGACCCAGTACTTC. Residues: CASSLPQKETQYF.

This clonotype was recorded a few times. This sequence joins TRBV29-1 and TRBJ1-4, with a possible D match to TRBD1 (6 bases). This CDR3 comprises 12 residues. CDR1 and CDR2 from the germline V gene are SQVTM and ANQGSEA. Trimming stripped 2 bases from V and 8 bases from J, with 9 bases between. The CDR3 sequence is CSVELQGEKLFF. DNA for the CDR3: TGCAGCGTTGAACTTCAGGGGGAAAAACTGTTTTTT.

The J gene is TRBJ2-1, the V gene TRBV7-9; D uncertain. This CDR3 is built from 13 residues. Germline V CDR1 and CDR2: SEHNR, FQNEAQ (reference sequence). V shed 2 bases and J shed 8 bases, with 10 bases lying between them. This chain's CDR3 is CASSLPRFYEQFF. The CDR3 DNA follows: TGTGCCAGCAGCTTACCTAGATTCTATGAGCAGTTCTTC.

CDR3 sequence reads: CASRDGGGSPLHF. CDR3 DNA sequence: TGTGCCAGCAGGGACGGGGGGGGCTCACCCCTCCACTTT. The chain uses TRBV7-3 and TRBJ1-6; TRBD1 might be the D (6 bases). Germline lookup yields CDR1 SGHTA and CDR2 FQGTGA. The germline V and J ends were trimmed by 6 bases and 10 bases, with 13 bases remaining between them. There are 13 residues in the CDR3.

This clonotype was recorded many times. J is TRBJ1-2 and V is TRBV7-9; D unresolved. This CDR3 has 13 amino acids. Germline CDR1 SEHNR, CDR2 FQNEAQ (reference sequence). The ends were cut back, 7 bases at V and 8 bases at J, with 17 bases in the middle. This CDR3 reads CASTADRPLGYTF. For the CDR3, the DNA is TGTGCCAGCACCGCGGACCGCCCTCTCGGCTACACCTTC.

Many counts were recorded for this clonotype. V is TRBV2 and J is TRBJ1-1, with D maybe TRBD1 (5 bases). CDR1 is SNHLY, CDR2 FYNNEI, per germline. The CDR3 is 12 amino acids. Trimming pared 5 bases from V and 6 bases from J, leaving 10 bases between. DNA for the CDR3: TGTGCCAGCAGTATAGAGACAGCTGAAGCTTTCTTT. It yields the protein CASSIETAEAFF.